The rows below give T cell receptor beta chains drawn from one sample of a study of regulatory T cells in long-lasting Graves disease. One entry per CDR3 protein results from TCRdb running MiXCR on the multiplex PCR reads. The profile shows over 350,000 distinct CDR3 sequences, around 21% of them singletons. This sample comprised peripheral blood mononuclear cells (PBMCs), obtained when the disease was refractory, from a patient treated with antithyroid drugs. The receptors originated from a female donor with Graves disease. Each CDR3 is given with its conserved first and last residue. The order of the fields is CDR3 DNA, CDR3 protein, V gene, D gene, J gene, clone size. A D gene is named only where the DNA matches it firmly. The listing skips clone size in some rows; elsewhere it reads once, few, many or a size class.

TGTGCCAGCAGTTACTCAGGGACAGGGGGCTATGGCTACACCTTC CASSYSGTGGYGYTF TRBV6-2/TRBV6-3 TRBD1 TRBJ1-2 many
TGTGCCAGCAGTTTATCGACTAGCGGGAGAGTAGAGACCCAGTACTTC CASSLSTSGRVETQYF TRBV28 TRBD2 TRBJ2-5 many
TGTGCCAGCAGTTATGGGGGGGCTCTGAACACTGAAGCTTTCTTT CASSYGGALNTEAFF TRBV6-5 NA TRBJ1-1 NA
TGTGCCAGCAGCCCCCGAATGACTAATGAAAAACTGTTTTTT CASSPRMTNEKLFF TRBV3-1 NA TRBJ1-4 many
TGTGCCAGCGGGGGGACGGGTGTAAATCAGCCCCAGCATTTT CASGGTGVNQPQHF TRBV28 NA TRBJ1-5 many
TGTGCCAGCAGCTTAGGACTAGCGGGAAAAGAGACCCAGTACTTC CASSLGLAGKETQYF TRBV7-2 TRBD2 TRBJ2-5 many
TGTGCCAGCAGCGATCCCCTCCGGGGACGCACCTACGAGCAGTACTTC CASSDPLRGRTYEQYF TRBV5-5 NA TRBJ2-7 NA
TGTGCCAGCAGTTACGGGCTGGGGGGCAGCAATCAGCCCCAGCATTTT CASSYGLGGSNQPQHF TRBV6-5 NA TRBJ1-5 NA
TGTGCCAGCAGTTTTGTCTCAGGCACCGGGGAGCTGTTTTTT CASSFVSGTGELFF TRBV27 NA TRBJ2-2 few
TGTGCCAGCAGTCGGTTGGGGTTAGACTACAATGAGCAGTTCTTC CASSRLGLDYNEQFF TRBV27 NA TRBJ2-1 NA
TGTGCCAGCAGTTACGGAGTCTCGGTATACGAGCAGTACTTC CASSYGVSVYEQYF TRBV6-2/TRBV6-3 NA TRBJ2-7 NA
TGTGCCATCAGTGAGTTAGGAATAAATAGCAATCAGCCCCAGCATTTT CAISELGINSNQPQHF TRBV10-3 NA TRBJ1-5 few
TGTGCCAGCAGGGAAGGGGGCATAAGAGAAGGCTACACCTTC CASREGGIREGYTF TRBV6-1 TRBD1 TRBJ1-2 few
TGTGCCAGCAGCTTAGATGGCGGGAGGGCCTGGGATGAGCAGTTCTTC CASSLDGGRAWDEQFF TRBV7-9 TRBD2 TRBJ2-1 NA
TGTGCCAGCAGCGTCCCCGACTCCCCGCAGTACTTC CASSVPDSPQYF TRBV7-9 NA TRBJ2-7 few
TGCAGTGCTAGCACGGGGGGCAATCAGCCCCAGCATTTT CSASTGGNQPQHF TRBV20-1 NA TRBJ1-5 many
TGTGCCAGCAGTTTGCGGTTTCGGAACTCCTACGAGCAGTACTTC CASSLRFRNSYEQYF TRBV28 NA TRBJ2-7 many
TGTGCCAGCAGGTCCGGGCCCGGCCGCCCGCCCCAGCATTTT CASRSGPGRPPQHF TRBV2 NA TRBJ1-5 many
TGTGCCAGCAGCTTGGTCGGAGGGACTAGCGGATACAATGAGCAGTTCTTC CASSLVGGTSGYNEQFF TRBV5-8 TRBD2 TRBJ2-1 few
TGTGCCTGGATAGGAAGACACAGTACCTACGAGCAGTACTTC CAWIGRHSTYEQYF TRBV30 NA TRBJ2-7 many
TGCGCCAGCAGCTTTTTCGGAGGAGAGACTAATGAAAAACTGTTTTTT CASSFFGGETNEKLFF TRBV5-1 NA TRBJ1-4 many
TGTGCCAGCTCACCACCGGGACGGAGCTCCTACGAGCAGTACTTC CASSPPGRSSYEQYF TRBV18 NA TRBJ2-7 few
TGTGCCAGCAGCCCCCAGATCACACTAGCGGGAACAGACATTCAGTACTTC CASSPQITLAGTDIQYF TRBV7-2 TRBD2 TRBJ2-4 NA
TGTGCCATCAGTGAGGTGGTGGGCTATGGCTACACCTTC CAISEVVGYGYTF TRBV10-3 NA TRBJ1-2 many
TGTGCCAGCAGCTCCTCCGACAGGGGCTGGGATCAGCCCCAGCATTTT CASSSSDRGWDQPQHF TRBV11-2 TRBD1 TRBJ1-5 many
TGTGCCAGCATCAAAAGGGGCCGCCCAATCGGGTCACCCCTCCACTTT CASIKRGRPIGSPLHF TRBV27 NA TRBJ1-6 NA